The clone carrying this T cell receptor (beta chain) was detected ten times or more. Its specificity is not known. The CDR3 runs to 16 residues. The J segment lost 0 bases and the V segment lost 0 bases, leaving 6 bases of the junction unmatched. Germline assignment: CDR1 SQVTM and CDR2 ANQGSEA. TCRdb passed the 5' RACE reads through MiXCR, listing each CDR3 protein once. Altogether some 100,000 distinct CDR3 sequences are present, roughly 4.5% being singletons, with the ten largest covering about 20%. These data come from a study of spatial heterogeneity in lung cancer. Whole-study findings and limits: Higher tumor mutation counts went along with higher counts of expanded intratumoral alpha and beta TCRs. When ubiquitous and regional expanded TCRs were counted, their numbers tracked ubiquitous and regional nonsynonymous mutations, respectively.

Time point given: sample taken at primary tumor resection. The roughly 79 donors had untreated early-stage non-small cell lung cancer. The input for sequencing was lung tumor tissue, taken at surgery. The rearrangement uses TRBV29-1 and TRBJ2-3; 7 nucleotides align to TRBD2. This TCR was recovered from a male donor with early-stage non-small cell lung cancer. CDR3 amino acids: CSVEDRASGSTDTQYF. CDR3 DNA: TGCAGCGTTGAAGATCGTGCTAGCGGTAGCACAGATACGCAGTATTTT.